The 14 T cell receptor beta chains below all came from one sample that was sequenced in a study of blood T cell repertoires in COVID-19. Measured with immunoSEQ multiplex PCR; TCRdb has only the in-frame clones, and not every one. The data show about 150,000 clones, 80% to 85% seen once. The sample consisted of peripheral blood. These receptors originate from a man between 65 and 85 years old with active or convalescent COVID-19.

This rearrangement joins TRBV5-1 to TRBJ2-5, with 7 bases lining up with TRBD2. Germline V CDR1 and CDR2: SGHRS, YFSETQ. V dropped 2 bases and J dropped 4; count of bases not matched to a gene: 8. The CDR3 has 15 amino acids. The CDR3 DNA reads TGCGCCAGCAGCTTCGGCGGGGGATGGGGAGAGACCCAGTACTTC. Translation gives CASSFGGGWGETQYF. Combining the CDR3 with reference TRBV5-1 and TRBJ2-5 gives the whole variable domain KAGVTQTPRYLIKTRGQQVTLSCSPISGHRSVSWYQQTPGQGLQFLFEYFSETQRNKGNFPGRFSGRQFSNSRSEMNVSTLELGDSALYLCASSFGGGWGETQYFGPGTRLLVL.

This rearrangement joins TRBV6-5 to TRBJ2-5; the match to TRBD1 covers 9 bases. Losses at the gene ends were 2 bases for V and 4 bases for J; bases not matched to a gene: 8. The CDR3 covers 16 residues. CDR1 is MNHEY and CDR2 is SVGAGI in the germline V gene. The CDR3 reads CASSYTGTGLGETQYF. The CDR3, as DNA: TGTGCCAGCAGTTACACCGGGACAGGGTTAGGAGAGACCCAGTACTTC.

The J gene is TRBJ1-4, the V gene TRBV30; 7 nucleotides align to TRBD1. Germline V gene data show CDR1 as GTSNPN and CDR2 as SVGIG (reference sequence). CDR3 length equals 14 residues. The V and J ends lost 2 bases and 1 base, in that order; junction bases with no gene match: 1. For the CDR3, the DNA is TGTGCCTGGAGTTCAGGGGGAACTAATGAAAAACTGTTTTTT. It codes for CAWSSGGTNEKLFF.

V gene TRBV13 combines with J gene TRBJ2-7, with TRBD1 matching over 8 bases. Germline-derived CDR1 and CDR2 are PRHDT and FYEKMQ (reference sequence). The CDR3 totals 15 residues. Trimming cost V 4 bases and J 6 bases; bases outside gene matches: 11. In nucleotides, the CDR3 is TGTGCCAGCAGCTCAGCCGGGACAGGCGTGGCCGAGCAGTACTTC. This codes for CASSSAGTGVAEQYF.

The rearrangement uses TRBV19 and TRBJ1-4, with 7 positions matching TRBD1. CDR1 and CDR2 from the germline V gene are LNHDA and SQIVND (reference sequence). This CDR3 comprises 15 residues. The ends lost 3 bases at V and 7 bases at J; junction bases unmatched: 8. This CDR3 is CASSIGTALFEKLFF. For the CDR3, the DNA is TGTGCCAGTAGTATCGGGACAGCTCTTTTTGAAAAACTGTTTTTT.

This chain connects TRBV29-1 to TRBJ2-3; 16 nucleotides agree with TRBD2. Germline-derived CDR1 and CDR2 are SQVTM and ANQGSEA. CDR3 length: 16 amino acids. V lost 6 bases, J lost 3 bases, and 6 bases stayed unmatched. CDR3 coding DNA: TGCAGCGTGGGGACTAGCGGGAGGGCCGGGACAGATACGCAGTATTTT. Its protein product is CSVGTSGRAGTDTQYF.

This clone appeared a few times. The J gene is TRBJ2-7, the V gene TRBV7-9, with D possibly TRBD1 on 5 matching bases. Germline CDR1 SEHNR, CDR2 FQNEAQ (reference sequence). This CDR3 region has 15 residues. Trimming shortened V by 4 bases and J by 2 bases, and 15 bases separated the two germline ends. CDR3 DNA: TGTGCCAGCAGCTCCTGGGGCCAGAGAACCTACGAGCAGTACTTC. As protein: CASSSWGQRTYEQYF.

Only a few counts were recorded for this clone. This sequence joins TRBV10-3 and TRBJ2-7; D may be TRBD2 (6 bases). The CDR3 contains 15 residues. Per the germline V gene, CDR1 is ENHRY and CDR2 is SYGVKD. Trimming pared 0 bases from V and 4 bases from J, leaving 13 bases between. As DNA, the CDR3 is TGTGCCATCAGTGAGTCACCGGGACTGATTTACGAGCAGTACTTC. Amino acid sequence: CAISESPGLIYEQYF.

This rearrangement joins TRBV6-5 to TRBJ1-6, with TRBD1 matching over 7 bases. CDR1 is MNHEY and CDR2 is SVGAGI in the germline V gene. The V gene end was trimmed by 10 bases and the J gene end by 6 bases; junction bases not matched to a gene: 6. This CDR3 comprises 13 residues. The CDR3 is CAIKNRGNSPLHF. The CDR3 DNA reads as TGTGCCATCAAAAACAGGGGTAATTCACCCCTCCACTTT.

V gene TRBV4-2 combines with J gene TRBJ2-2; possibly TRBD1 for D (6 bases). Germline-derived CDR1 and CDR2 are LGHNA and YNFKEQ. Trimming left V 2 bases short and J 4 bases short, with 8 bases between. CDR3 length: 14 amino acids. CDR3 amino acids: CASSQQGSTGELFF. The CDR3 DNA is TGTGCCAGCAGCCAACAGGGGTCCACCGGGGAGCTGTTTTTT.

This clone was detected once. The chain joins TRBV7-2 to TRBJ1-5; 9 bases map to TRBD1. Germline-derived CDR1 and CDR2 are SGHTA and FQGNSA. J was trimmed by 4 bases and V by 5 bases; bases with no gene match: 6. This CDR3 has 15 amino acids. In nucleotides, the CDR3 is TGTGCCAGCAGCCCGCAGGGGACAGGGAATCAGCCCCAGCATTTT. This encodes CASSPQGTGNQPQHF.

The chain couples TRBV19 to TRBJ1-2, with D possibly being TRBD1 (6 bases). Germline V lookup: CDR1 LNHDA, CDR2 SQIVND (reference sequence). This CDR3 spans 14 amino acids. The ends were cut back, 6 bases at V and 7 bases at J, with 18 bases in the middle. The CDR3 reads CASSLTGTSTGYTF. The CDR3 DNA reads as TGTGCCAGTAGCCTAACCGGGACAAGTACTGGCTACACCTTC.

The chain recombines TRBV6-5 with TRBJ2-1; 8 bases align to TRBD1. Germline V gene data show CDR1 as MNHEY and CDR2 as SVGAGI. The CDR3 covers 14 residues. V was clipped by 7 bases and J by 7 bases; unmatched bases: 9. CDR3 residues: CASTWDRLGNEQFF. The CDR3 nucleotides are TGTGCCAGCACCTGGGACAGGCTGGGGAATGAGCAGTTCTTC.

The genes are TRBV15 and TRBJ1-2; D is ambiguous. The CDR3 spans 15 residues. Trimming cost V 0 bases and J 3 bases, with 11 bases left between them. The germline CDR1 and CDR2 sequences are LNHNV and YYDKDF (reference sequence). The CDR3 sequence is CATSRDPNSDYGYTF. DNA of the CDR3: TGTGCCACCAGCAGAGATCCCAACTCGGACTATGGCTACACCTTC.